These 7 T cell receptor beta chains came from one sample sequenced in a study of Tregs in tolerant kidney transplant recipients. The nonmyeloablative bone marrow transplants came from related graft donors, with transient mixed chimerism. This table comes from immunoSEQ multiplex PCR, and its TCRdb copy is limited to in-frame clones, with some not included. The table shows around 86,000 clones, with roughly 90% occurring only once. Here the sequenced sample was CD4+ T cells from blood (PBMCs), taken 24 months after the transplant. The source of these receptors is a human patient who received a combined kidney and bone marrow transplant. Some T cells may be the graft donor's.

The chain uses TRBV19 and TRBJ1-5; 10 nucleotides line up with TRBD1. Per germline, CDR1 LNHDA and CDR2 SQIVND (reference sequence). The trim removed 3 bases at V and 2 bases at J, leaving 7 bases unmatched. This CDR3 is 17 amino acids long. The CDR3 loop reads CASSIRQGASGNQPQHF. In nucleotides, the CDR3 is TGTGCCAGTAGTATTCGACAGGGGGCTTCGGGCAATCAGCCCCAGCATTTT. The whole variable domain, filled in from reference TRBV19 and TRBJ1-5, reads DGGITQSPKYLFRKEGQNVTLSCEQNLNHDAMYWYRQDPGQGLRLIYYSQIVNDFQKGDIAEGYSVSREKKESFPLTVTSAQKNPTAFYLCASSIRQGASGNQPQHFGDGTRLSIL.

The chain carries TRBV28 and TRBJ2-5; 12 positions match TRBD2. The CDR3 contains 17 residues. Per germline, CDR1 MDHEN and CDR2 SYDVKM. The V gene end was trimmed by 1 base and the J gene end by 0 bases; junction bases not matched to a gene: 3. The CDR3 loop is CASSLFGTSGYQETQYF. CDR3 DNA sequence: TGTGCCAGCAGTTTATTTGGGACTAGCGGGTACCAAGAGACCCAGTACTTC.

The chain uses TRBV7-9 and TRBJ1-3; no clear D gene. The V and J ends lost 0 bases and 0 bases respectively, with 3 bases between them. Germline V gene lookup returns CDR1 SEHNR and CDR2 FQNEAQ (reference sequence). The CDR3 loop spans 14 amino acids. The CDR3 loop reads CASSLASSGNTIYF. The CDR3 coding sequence is TGTGCCAGCAGCTTAGCCAGCTCTGGAAACACCATATATTTT.

A single count supports this clone. The V and J genes are TRBV6-4 and TRBJ2-5, with 10 bases fitting TRBD2. This CDR3 is 19 amino acids long. Germline V gene data show CDR1 as MRHNA and CDR2 as SNTAGT. V trimming: 5 bases; J trimming: 5 bases; junction bases outside the gene matches: 20. CDR3 coding DNA: TGTGCCAGCAGTCCCCCTTTGAGGCTAGCGGGAGAGAGGGGGGAGACCCAGTACTTC. It translates to CASSPPLRLAGERGETQYF.

J is TRBJ2-7 and V is TRBV2, with TRBD1 matching over 7 bases. The CDR3 is 14 residues long. After removal of 7 bases from V and 3 bases from J, the junction contained 9 bases not matched to a gene. Germline V gene data show CDR1 as SNHLY and CDR2 as FYNNEI. The CDR3 here is CASNGDRNYYEQYF. CDR3 DNA sequence: TGTGCCAGCAACGGGGACAGAAACTACTACGAGCAGTACTTC. Together with reference TRBV2 and TRBJ2-7, the CDR3 gives the full variable domain: EPEVTQTPSHQVTQMGQEVILRCVPISNHLYFYWYRQILGQKVEFLVSFYNNEISEKSEIFDDQFSVERPDGSNFTLKIRSTKLEDSAMYFCASNGDRNYYEQYFGPGTRLTVT.

This chain joins TRBV19 and TRBJ2-7; a weak D match, TRBD2 (6 bases). This CDR3 has 16 amino acids. CDR1 and CDR2 from the germline V gene are LNHDA and SQIVND (reference sequence). The V gene lost 5 bases and the J gene lost 0 bases, with 17 bases spanning the gap. This CDR3 is CASSSYTGTGSYEQYF. CDR3 bases: TGTGCCAGTAGTTCCTATACCGGGACTGGCTCCTACGAGCAGTACTTC.

This chain joins TRBV19 and TRBJ2-1; weak D call: TRBD2 (6 bases). V was shortened by 3 bases and J by 5 bases, with 8 bases between the two germline ends. The germline gives CDR1 LNHDA, CDR2 SQIVND (reference sequence). This CDR3 comprises 13 residues. CDR3 in amino acids: CASSIGGHNEQFF. The CDR3 DNA sequence: TGTGCCAGTAGTATCGGGGGTCACAATGAGCAGTTCTTC.